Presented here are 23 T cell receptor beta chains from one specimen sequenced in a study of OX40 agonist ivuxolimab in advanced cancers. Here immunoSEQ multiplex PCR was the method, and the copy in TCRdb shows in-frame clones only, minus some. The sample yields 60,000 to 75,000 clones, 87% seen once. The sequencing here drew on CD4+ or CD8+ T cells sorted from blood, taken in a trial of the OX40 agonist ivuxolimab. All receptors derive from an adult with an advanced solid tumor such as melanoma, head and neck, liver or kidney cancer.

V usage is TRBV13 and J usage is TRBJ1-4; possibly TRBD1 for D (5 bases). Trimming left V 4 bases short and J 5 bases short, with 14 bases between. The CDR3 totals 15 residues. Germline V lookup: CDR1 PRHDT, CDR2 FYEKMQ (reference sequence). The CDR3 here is CASSYRAGGNEKLFF. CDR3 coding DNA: TGTGCCAGCAGCTACCGGGCGGGGGGGAATGAAAAACTGTTTTTT. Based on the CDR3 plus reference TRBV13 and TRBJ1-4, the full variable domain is AAGVIQSPRHLIKEKRETATLKCYPIPRHDTVYWYQQGPGQDPQFLISFYEKMQSDKGSIPDRFSAQQFSDYHSELNMSSLELGDSALYFCASSYRAGGNEKLFFGSGTQLSVL.

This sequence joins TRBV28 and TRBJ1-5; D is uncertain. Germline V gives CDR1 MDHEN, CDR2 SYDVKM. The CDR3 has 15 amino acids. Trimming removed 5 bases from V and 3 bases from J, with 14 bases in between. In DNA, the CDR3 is TGTGCCAGCAGTAGTATACCGTCCCCCAATCAGCCCCAGCATTTT. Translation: CASSSIPSPNQPQHF. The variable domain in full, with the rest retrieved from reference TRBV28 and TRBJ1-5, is DVKVTQSSRYLVKRTGEKVFLECVQDMDHENMFWYRQDPGLGLRLIYFSYDVKMKEKGDIPEGYSVSREKKERFSLILESASTNQTSMYLCASSSIPSPNQPQHFGDGTRLSIL.

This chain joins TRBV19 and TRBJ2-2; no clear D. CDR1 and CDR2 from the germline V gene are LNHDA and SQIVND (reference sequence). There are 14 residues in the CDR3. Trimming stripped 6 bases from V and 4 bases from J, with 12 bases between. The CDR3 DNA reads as TGTGCCAGTAGAGGACGGCGTAGCACCGGGGAGCTGTTTTTT. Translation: CASRGRRSTGELFF. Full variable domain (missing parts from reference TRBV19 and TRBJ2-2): DGGITQSPKYLFRKEGQNVTLSCEQNLNHDAMYWYRQDPGQGLRLIYYSQIVNDFQKGDIAEGYSVSREKKESFPLTVTSAQKNPTAFYLCASRGRRSTGELFFGEGSRLTVL.

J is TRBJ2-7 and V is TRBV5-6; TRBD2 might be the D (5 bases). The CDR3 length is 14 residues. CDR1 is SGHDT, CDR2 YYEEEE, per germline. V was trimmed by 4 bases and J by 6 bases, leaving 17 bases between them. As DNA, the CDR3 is TGTGCCAGCAGCCCGCGACTAAACGCTGGCGAGCAGTACTTC. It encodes CASSPRLNAGEQYF.

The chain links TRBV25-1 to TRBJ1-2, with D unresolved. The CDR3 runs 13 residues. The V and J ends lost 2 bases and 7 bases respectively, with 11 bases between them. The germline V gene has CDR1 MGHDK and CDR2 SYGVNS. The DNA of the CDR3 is TGTGCCAGCAGTGAAACGCCTGGGGTTGGCTACACCTTC. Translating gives CASSETPGVGYTF.

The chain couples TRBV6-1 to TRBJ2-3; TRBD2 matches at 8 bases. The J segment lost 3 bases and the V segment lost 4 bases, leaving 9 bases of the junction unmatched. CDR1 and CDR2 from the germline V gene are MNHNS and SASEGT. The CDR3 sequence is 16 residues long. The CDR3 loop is CASSGGMVAGTDTQYF. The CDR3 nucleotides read TGTGCCAGCAGTGGTGGAATGGTAGCGGGGACAGATACGCAGTATTTT.

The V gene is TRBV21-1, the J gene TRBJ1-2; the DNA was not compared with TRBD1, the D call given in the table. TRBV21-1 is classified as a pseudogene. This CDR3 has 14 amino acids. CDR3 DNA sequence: TGTGCCAGCAGCAAAGGGGGCAGGGTAGACGGCTACACCTTC. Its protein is CASSKGGRVDGYTF.

The CDR3 spells CAISASGTGTYEQYF. The CDR3 nucleotides read TGTGCCATCAGTGCATCCGGGACAGGAACCTACGAGCAGTACTTC. J is TRBJ2-7 and V is TRBV10-3, with TRBD1 identical over 8 bases. The CDR3 length is 15 residues. The germline V gene has CDR1 ENHRY and CDR2 SYGVKD. V was pared by 4 bases and J by 2 bases, with 7 bases of the junction left unmatched.

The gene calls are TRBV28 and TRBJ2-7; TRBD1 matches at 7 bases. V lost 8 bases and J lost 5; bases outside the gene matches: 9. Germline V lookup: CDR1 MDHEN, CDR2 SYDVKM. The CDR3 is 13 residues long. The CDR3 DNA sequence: TGTGCCAGCTGCGGCACAGGGGTGCACGAGCAGTACTTC. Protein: CASCGTGVHEQYF. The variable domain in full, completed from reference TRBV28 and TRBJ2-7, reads DVKVTQSSRYLVKRTGEKVFLECVQDMDHENMFWYRQDPGLGLRLIYFSYDVKMKEKGDIPEGYSVSREKKERFSLILESASTNQTSMYLCASCGTGVHEQYFGPGTRLTVT.

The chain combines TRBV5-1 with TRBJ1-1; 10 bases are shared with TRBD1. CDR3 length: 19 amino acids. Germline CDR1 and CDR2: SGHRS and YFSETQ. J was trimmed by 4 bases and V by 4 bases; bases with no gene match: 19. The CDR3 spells CASSRLGRTGGGFGTEAFF. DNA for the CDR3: TGCGCCAGCAGCCGACTAGGCAGGACAGGGGGTGGATTCGGCACTGAAGCTTTCTTT. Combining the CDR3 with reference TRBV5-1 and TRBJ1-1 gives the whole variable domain KAGVTQTPRYLIKTRGQQVTLSCSPISGHRSVSWYQQTPGQGLQFLFEYFSETQRNKGNFPGRFSGRQFSNSRSEMNVSTLELGDSALYLCASSRLGRTGGGFGTEAFFGQGTRLTVV.

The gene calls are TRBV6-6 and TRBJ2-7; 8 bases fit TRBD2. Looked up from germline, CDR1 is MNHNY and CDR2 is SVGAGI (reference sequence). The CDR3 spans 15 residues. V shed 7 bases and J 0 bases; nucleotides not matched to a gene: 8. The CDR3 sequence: CASTSLSGISYEQYF. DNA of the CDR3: TGTGCCAGCACCTCCCTTAGCGGGATCTCCTACGAGCAGTACTTC.

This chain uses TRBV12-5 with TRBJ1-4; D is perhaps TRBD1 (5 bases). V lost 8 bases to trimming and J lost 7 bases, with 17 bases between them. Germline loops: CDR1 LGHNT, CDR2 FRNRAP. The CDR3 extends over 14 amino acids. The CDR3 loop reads CASSLGVISEKLFF. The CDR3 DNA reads TGTGCTAGTAGCTTGGGGGTTATTAGTGAAAAACTGTTTTTT.

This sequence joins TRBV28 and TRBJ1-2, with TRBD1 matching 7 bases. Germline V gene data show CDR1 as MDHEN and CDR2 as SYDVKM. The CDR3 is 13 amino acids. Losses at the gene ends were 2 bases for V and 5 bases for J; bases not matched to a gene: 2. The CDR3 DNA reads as TGTGCCAGCAGTTTAAGGGACAGATATGGCTACACCTTC. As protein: CASSLRDRYGYTF.

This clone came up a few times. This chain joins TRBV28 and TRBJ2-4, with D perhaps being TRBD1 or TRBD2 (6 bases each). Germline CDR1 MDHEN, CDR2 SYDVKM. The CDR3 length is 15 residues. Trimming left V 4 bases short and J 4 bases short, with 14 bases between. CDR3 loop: CASSSEGGPKNIQYF. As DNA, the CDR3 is TGTGCCAGCAGTTCCGAGGGGGGCCCAAAAAACATTCAGTACTTC.

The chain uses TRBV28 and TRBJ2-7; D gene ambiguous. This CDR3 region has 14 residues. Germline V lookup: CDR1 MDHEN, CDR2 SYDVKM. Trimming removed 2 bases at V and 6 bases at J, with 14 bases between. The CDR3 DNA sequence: TGTGCCAGCAGTTTAGGACGGACCTTTGTCGAGCAGTACTTC. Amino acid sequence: CASSLGRTFVEQYF.

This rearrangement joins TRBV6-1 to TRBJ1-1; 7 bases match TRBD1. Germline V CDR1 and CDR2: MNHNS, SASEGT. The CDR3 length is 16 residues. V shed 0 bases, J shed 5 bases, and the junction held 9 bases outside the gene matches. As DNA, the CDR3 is TGTGCCAGCAGTGAAGCGAGGAGGGGGCGGGGGACTGAAGCTTTCTTT. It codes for CASSEARRGRGTEAFF.

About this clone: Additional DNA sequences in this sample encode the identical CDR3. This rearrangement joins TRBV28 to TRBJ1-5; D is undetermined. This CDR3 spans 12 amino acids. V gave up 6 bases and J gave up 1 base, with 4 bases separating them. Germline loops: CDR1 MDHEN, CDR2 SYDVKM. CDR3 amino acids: CASRQSNQPQHF. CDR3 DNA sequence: TGTGCCAGCAGGCAAAGCAATCAGCCCCAGCATTTT. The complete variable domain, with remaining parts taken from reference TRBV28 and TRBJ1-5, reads DVKVTQSSRYLVKRTGEKVFLECVQDMDHENMFWYRQDPGLGLRLIYFSYDVKMKEKGDIPEGYSVSREKKERFSLILESASTNQTSMYLCASRQSNQPQHFGDGTRLSIL.

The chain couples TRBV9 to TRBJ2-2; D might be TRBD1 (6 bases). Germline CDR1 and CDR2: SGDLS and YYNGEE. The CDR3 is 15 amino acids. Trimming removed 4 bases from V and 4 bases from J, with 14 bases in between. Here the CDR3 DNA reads TGTGCCAGCAGCCCTCAAACAGGGCTCACCGGGGAGCTGTTTTTT. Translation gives CASSPQTGLTGELFF.

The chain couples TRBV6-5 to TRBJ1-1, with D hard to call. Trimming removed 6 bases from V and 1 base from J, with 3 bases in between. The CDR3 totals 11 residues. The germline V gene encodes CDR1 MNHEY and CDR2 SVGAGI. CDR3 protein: CASSPNTEAFF. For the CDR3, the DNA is TGTGCCAGCAGCCCGAACACTGAAGCTTTCTTT.

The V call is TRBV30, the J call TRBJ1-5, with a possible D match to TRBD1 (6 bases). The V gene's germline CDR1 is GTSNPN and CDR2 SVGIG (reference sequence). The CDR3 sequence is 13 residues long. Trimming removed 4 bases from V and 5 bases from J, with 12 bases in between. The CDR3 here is CAWNRGPYQPQHF. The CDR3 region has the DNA TGTGCCTGGAATCGGGGGCCCTATCAGCCCCAGCATTTT.

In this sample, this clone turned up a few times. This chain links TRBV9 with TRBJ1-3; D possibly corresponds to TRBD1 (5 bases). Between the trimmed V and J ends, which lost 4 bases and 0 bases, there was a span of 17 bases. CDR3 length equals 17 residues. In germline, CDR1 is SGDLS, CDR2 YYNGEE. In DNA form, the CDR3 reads TGTGCCAGCAGCCCCCGGGCGGGGACGAACTCTGGAAACACCATATATTTT. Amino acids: CASSPRAGTNSGNTIYF. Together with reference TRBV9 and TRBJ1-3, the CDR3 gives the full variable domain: DSGVTQTPKHLITATGQRVTLRCSPRSGDLSVYWYQQSLDQGLQFLIQYYNGEERAKGNILERFSAQQFPDLHSELNLSSLELGDSALYFCASSPRAGTNSGNTIYFGEGSWLTVV.

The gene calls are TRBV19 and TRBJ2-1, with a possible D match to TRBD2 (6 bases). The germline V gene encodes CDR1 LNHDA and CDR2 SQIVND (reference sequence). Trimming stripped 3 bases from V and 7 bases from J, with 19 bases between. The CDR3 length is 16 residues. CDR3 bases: TGTGCCAGTAGTATGGGAGCAGGCGGGGTAGGGAATGAGCAGTTCTTC. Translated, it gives CASSMGAGGVGNEQFF.

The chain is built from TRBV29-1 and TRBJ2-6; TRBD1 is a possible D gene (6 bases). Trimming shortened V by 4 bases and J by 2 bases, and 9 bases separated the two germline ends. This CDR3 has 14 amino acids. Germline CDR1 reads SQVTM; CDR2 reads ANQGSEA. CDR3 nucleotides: TGCAGCGTTGGACAGGAACCTGGGGCCAACGTCCTGACTTTC. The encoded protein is CSVGQEPGANVLTF. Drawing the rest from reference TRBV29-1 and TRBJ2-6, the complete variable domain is SAVISQKPSRDICQRGTSLTIQCQVDSQVTMMFWYRQQPGQSLTLIATANQGSEATYESGFVIDKFPISRPNLTFSTLTVSNMSPEDSSIYLCSVGQEPGANVLTFGAGSRLTVL.